Here is one TCR beta chain with its context. The data derive from a study of blood T cell repertoires in COVID-19. Study at large: Sites in the United States, Italy and Spain provided acute and convalescent COVID-19 samples.

Original analysis: Estimates of nucleated cell counts were drawn from the amplification of reference gene primers. The repertoire was sequenced with immunoSEQ multiplex PCR; TCRdb's copy has only in-frame clones and lacks some. V and J calls and clone size follow that table, whereas D and trimming were derived from the DNA. This table holds a few hundred thousand clones, 80% to 90% found once. Material: peripheral blood. The sequence was obtained from a woman aged 60-75 years with COVID-19, enrolled during active disease.

CDR3 protein: CASSKAGGRDYSGTQYF. The CDR3 DNA is TGTGCCAGCAGCAAAGCGGGGGGGAGGGACTATTCTGGCACGCAGTATTTT. J is TRBJ2-3 and V is TRBV21-1; the table's D call of TRBD2 was not tested on the DNA. TRBV21-1 has pseudogene status. This CDR3 is 17 amino acids long.